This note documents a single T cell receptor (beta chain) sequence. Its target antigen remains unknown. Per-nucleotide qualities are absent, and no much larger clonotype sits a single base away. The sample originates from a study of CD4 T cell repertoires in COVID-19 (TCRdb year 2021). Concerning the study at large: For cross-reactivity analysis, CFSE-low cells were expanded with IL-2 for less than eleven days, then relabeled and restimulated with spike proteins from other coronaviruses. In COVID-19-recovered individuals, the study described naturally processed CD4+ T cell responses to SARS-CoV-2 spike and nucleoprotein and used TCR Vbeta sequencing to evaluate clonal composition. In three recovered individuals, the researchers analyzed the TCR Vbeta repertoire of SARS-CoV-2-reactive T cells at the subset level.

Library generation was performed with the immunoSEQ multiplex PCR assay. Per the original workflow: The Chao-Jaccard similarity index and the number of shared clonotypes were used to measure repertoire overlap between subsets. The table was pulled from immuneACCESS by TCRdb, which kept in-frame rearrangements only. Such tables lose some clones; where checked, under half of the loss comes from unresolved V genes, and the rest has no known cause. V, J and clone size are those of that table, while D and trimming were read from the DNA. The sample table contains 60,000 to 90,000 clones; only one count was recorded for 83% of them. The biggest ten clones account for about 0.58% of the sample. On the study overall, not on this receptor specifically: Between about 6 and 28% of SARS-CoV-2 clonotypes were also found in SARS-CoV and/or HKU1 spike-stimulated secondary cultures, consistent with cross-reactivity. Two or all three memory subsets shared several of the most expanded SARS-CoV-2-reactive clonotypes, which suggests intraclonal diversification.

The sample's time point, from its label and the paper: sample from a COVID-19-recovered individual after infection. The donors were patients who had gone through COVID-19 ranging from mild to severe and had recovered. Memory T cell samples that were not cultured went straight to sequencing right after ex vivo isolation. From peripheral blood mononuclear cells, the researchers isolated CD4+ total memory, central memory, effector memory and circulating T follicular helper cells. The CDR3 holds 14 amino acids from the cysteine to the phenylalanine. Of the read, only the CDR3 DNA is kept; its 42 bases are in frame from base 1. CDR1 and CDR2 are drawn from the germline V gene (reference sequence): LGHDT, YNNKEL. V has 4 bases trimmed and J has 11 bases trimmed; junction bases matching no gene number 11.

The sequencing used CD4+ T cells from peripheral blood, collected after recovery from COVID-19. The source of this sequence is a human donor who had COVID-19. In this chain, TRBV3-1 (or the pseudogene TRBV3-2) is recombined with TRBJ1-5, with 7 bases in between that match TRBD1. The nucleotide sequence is TGTGCCAGCAGCCCAGACAGGGAGGTCAAGGCCCAGCATTTT. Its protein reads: CASSPDREVKAQHF.